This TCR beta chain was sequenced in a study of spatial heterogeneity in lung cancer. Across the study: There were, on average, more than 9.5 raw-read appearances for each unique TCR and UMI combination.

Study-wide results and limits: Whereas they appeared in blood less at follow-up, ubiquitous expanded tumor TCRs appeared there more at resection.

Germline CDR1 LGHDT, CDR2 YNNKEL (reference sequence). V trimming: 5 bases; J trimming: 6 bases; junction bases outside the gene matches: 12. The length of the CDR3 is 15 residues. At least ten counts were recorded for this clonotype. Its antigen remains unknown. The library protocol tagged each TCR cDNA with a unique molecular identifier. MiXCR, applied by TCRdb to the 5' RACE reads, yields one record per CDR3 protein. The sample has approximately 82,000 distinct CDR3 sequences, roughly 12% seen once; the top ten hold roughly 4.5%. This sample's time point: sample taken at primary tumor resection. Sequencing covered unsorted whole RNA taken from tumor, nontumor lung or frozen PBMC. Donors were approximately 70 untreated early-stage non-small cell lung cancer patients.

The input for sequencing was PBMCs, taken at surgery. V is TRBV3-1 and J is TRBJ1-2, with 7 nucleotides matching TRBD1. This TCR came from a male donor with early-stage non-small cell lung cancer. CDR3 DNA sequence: TGTGCCAGCAGCTACAAGGCAAAGGGGGCGGATGGCTACACCTTC. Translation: CASSYKAKGADGYTF.